Following are 11 T cell receptor beta chains from one sample sequenced in a study of blood T cell repertoires in COVID-19. The data were produced by immunoSEQ multiplex PCR, yet TCRdb's version contains in-frame clones alone and is incomplete. The sample carries around 100,000 clones, around four fifths recorded once. The sample comprised peripheral blood. The source of these receptors is a woman in her 70s with acute or convalescent COVID-19.

CDR3 sequence reads: CASSPTPTGTATYEQYF. As DNA, the CDR3 is TGTGCCAGCAGTCCCACCCCGACCGGGACAGCAACCTACGAGCAGTACTTC. This sequence joins TRBV6-4 and TRBJ2-7; 7 nucleotides line up with TRBD1. Germline CDR1 is MRHNA and CDR2 is SNTAGT. The CDR3 is 17 amino acids. Trimming cost V 5 bases and J 2 bases; bases outside gene matches: 15.

In DNA, the CDR3 is TGCGCCAGCAGCTTGGACCCCGGTAGCTCTGGAAACACCATATATTTT. This sequence encodes CASSLDPGSSGNTIYF. This sequence joins TRBV5-1 and TRBJ1-3; D not certain. From germline, CDR1 is SGHRS and CDR2 YFSETQ. Trimming removed 0 bases from V and 0 bases from J, with 10 bases in between. The CDR3 sequence is 16 residues long.

The V gene is TRBV5-4, the J gene TRBJ2-2; D call uncertain. The V gene's germline CDR1 is SGHNT and CDR2 YYREEE (reference sequence). The CDR3 has 15 amino acids. V was cut by 3 bases and J by 4 bases, with 13 bases left in between. Written as DNA, the CDR3 is TGTGCCAGCAGCTCTGGCACGTCTCGCACCGGGGAGCTGTTTTTT. This sequence encodes CASSSGTSRTGELFF.

This clone was observed once. V usage is TRBV19 and J usage is TRBJ1-5, with D uncertain. The length of the CDR3 is 16 residues. Trimming removed 3 bases at V and 1 base at J, with 13 bases between. Germline CDR1 is LNHDA and CDR2 is SQIVND (reference sequence). CDR3 bases: TGTGCCAGTAGTATTGTGGGAGGGAGGAGCAATCAGCCCCAGCATTTT. It encodes CASSIVGGRSNQPQHF.

This clone was seen a few times. The J gene is TRBJ2-2, the V gene TRBV4-1; D perhaps matches TRBD1 (6 bases). This CDR3 is built from 17 residues. The V gene lost 6 bases and the J gene lost 1 base, with 18 bases spanning the gap. Germline V CDR1 and CDR2: MGHRA, YSYEKL. The CDR3 DNA reads as TGCGCCAGCAGAGACAGGCCCCCGGCCCTGAACACCGGGGAGCTGTTTTTT. Its protein is CASRDRPPALNTGELFF.

This chain uses TRBV5-5 with TRBJ1-2, with D unresolved. Trimming removed 0 bases from V and 2 bases from J, with 14 bases in between. Germline assignment: CDR1 SGHKS and CDR2 YYEKEE (reference sequence). The CDR3 has 16 residues. The DNA for the CDR3 is TGTGCCAGCAGCTTGGTCGGTCCGTCGGGAAACTATGGCTACACCTTC. Translated: CASSLVGPSGNYGYTF.

The chain carries TRBV6-6 and TRBJ2-3, with a weak D call TRBD2 (6 bases). Germline assignment: CDR1 MNHNY and CDR2 SVGAGI (reference sequence). The CDR3 length is 17 residues. V shed 5 bases and J shed 0 bases, with 18 bases lying between them. The CDR3 is CASSPQGGAPSTDTQYF. As DNA, the CDR3 is TGTGCCAGCAGTCCCCAAGGAGGGGCCCCTAGCACAGATACGCAGTATTTT.

The rearrangement links TRBV14 to TRBJ2-1; 12 bases match TRBD1. The germline CDR1 and CDR2 sequences are SGHDN and FVKESK. CDR3 length equals 16 residues. V was pared by 1 base and J by 8 bases, with 6 bases of the junction left unmatched. The CDR3 DNA follows: TGTGCCAGCAGCCAAGGGTGGGACAGGGGGCAAGATGAGCAGTTCTTC. Translated, it gives CASSQGWDRGQDEQFF.

This sequence joins TRBV4-2 and TRBJ1-4; 10 nucleotides line up with TRBD1. CDR3 length equals 19 residues. Trimming removed 4 bases from V and 0 bases from J; junction bases left unmatched: 11. CDR1 LGHNA and CDR2 YNFKEQ come from the germline V gene. This chain's CDR3 is CASSPIGTGAAATNEKLFF. The DNA for the CDR3 is TGTGCCAGCAGCCCAATCGGGACAGGGGCCGCTGCAACTAATGAAAAACTGTTTTTT.

The chain has TRBV11-2 and TRBJ1-6, with a possible D match to TRBD1 (6 bases). V was trimmed by 0 bases and J by 2 bases, leaving 8 bases between them. The CDR3 has 16 residues. Germline CDR1 is SGHAT and CDR2 is FQNNGV. In DNA, the CDR3 is TGTGCCAGCAGCTTAGAGGGACATGCCTATAATTCACCCCTCCACTTT. This sequence encodes CASSLEGHAYNSPLHF.

The chain is built from TRBV11-1 and TRBJ2-6; D not certain. Trimming took off 4 bases at V and 0 bases at J, with 7 bases between the two ends. Germline CDR1 and CDR2: SGHAT and FQDESV (reference sequence). The CDR3 sequence is 15 residues long. The CDR3 sequence: CASSSSVSGANVLTF. The DNA of the CDR3 is TGTGCCAGCAGCTCCAGTGTCTCTGGGGCCAACGTCCTGACTTTC. The full variable domain, completed using reference TRBV11-1 and TRBJ2-6, is EAEVAQSPRYKITEKSQAVAFWCDPISGHATLYWYRQILGQGPELLVQFQDESVVDDSQLPKDRFSAERLKGVDSTLKIQPAELGDSAMYLCASSSSVSGANVLTFGAGSRLTVL.